Presented here are 5 T cell receptor beta chains from one specimen sequenced in a study of shared clonotypes between healthy human individuals. The table came from immunoSEQ multiplex PCR; TCRdb's copy has only in-frame clones and leaves some out. The repertoire has 2,500,000 or so clones, over 85% of them found once; the top ten carry 0.36%. Sequencing used naive CD4+ T cells from PBMCs. The subset denotes: CD45RA+ positively selected. The receptor source for this set is a man aged 18 to 30 in good health. Some clones in this sample may be carry-over from other donors' samples.

The chain carries TRBV29-1 and TRBJ1-1, with D uncertain. The CDR3 spans 13 residues. CDR1 is SQVTM, CDR2 ANQGSEA, per germline. V was pared by 6 bases and J by 1 base, with 12 bases between. CDR3 bases: TGCAGCGTCGGTCCAGGCCGGAACACTGAAGCTTTCTTT. Its protein product is CSVGPGRNTEAFF.

The rearrangement uses TRBV7-7 and TRBJ2-3, with D tentatively TRBD2 (5 bases). Between the trimmed V and J ends, which lost 1 base and 2 bases, there was a span of 13 bases. There are 16 residues in the CDR3. The germline gives CDR1 SSHAT, CDR2 FNYEAQ (reference sequence). The CDR3 is CASSLGPAGPTDTQYF. CDR3 DNA: TGTGCCAGCAGCTTAGGGCCGGCGGGTCCCACAGATACGCAGTATTTT.

The chain uses TRBV7-2 and TRBJ2-7; 7 bases are a match to TRBD2. The germline CDR1 and CDR2 sequences are SGHTA and FQGNSA. This CDR3 region has 14 residues. J lost 3 bases, V lost 6 bases, and 8 bases had no gene match. CDR3 in amino acids: CASSLAAPLYEQYF. The CDR3 region has the DNA TGTGCCAGCAGTCTAGCGGCTCCCCTCTACGAGCAGTACTTC.

The chain links TRBV27 to TRBJ1-2; TRBD1 matches at 7 bases. Germline loops: CDR1 MNHEY, CDR2 SMNVEV (reference sequence). This CDR3 contains 14 residues. Trimming at V came to 6 bases and at J to 7 bases, leaving 11 bases not matched to a gene. The CDR3, as DNA: TGTGCCAGCAGGTTAGGGGGCCTTCGGGGTGGCTACACCTTC. This encodes CASRLGGLRGGYTF.

The chain combines TRBV19 with TRBJ2-5; 14 bases fit TRBD2. This CDR3 has 15 amino acids. Germline V gene data show CDR1 as LNHDA and CDR2 as SQIVND (reference sequence). V was pared by 6 bases and J by 5 bases, with 5 bases of the junction left unmatched. CDR3 coding DNA: TGTGCCAGTAGGACTAGCGGGAGGGCCGAGGAGACCCAGTACTTC. This translates into CASRTSGRAEETQYF.